This T cell receptor (beta chain) was sequenced for a study of technical replicates of blood from several donors. Losses at the gene ends were 5 bases for V and 5 bases for J; bases not matched to a gene: 17. This CDR3 contains 18 residues. Germline V gene lookup returns CDR1 SGHVS and CDR2 FQNEAQ. TCRdb's copy holds only in-frame clones and misses some; the assay was immunoSEQ multiplex PCR. Of about 88,000 clones listed, 85% to 95% are singletons. Sequencing was performed on T cells isolated from PBMCs. This clonotype was sampled from a human donor in good health. This chain links TRBV7-8 with TRBJ2-5; 10 positions agree with TRBD1. In DNA form, the CDR3 reads TGTGCCAGCAGCCCCACTCGAACCGGGACAGGGGCCGTCGAGACCCAGTACTTC. Translating it yields CASSPTRTGTGAVETQYF.